This T cell receptor (beta chain) was captured by sequencing in a study of control samples from healthy donors and cancer patients. Here immunoSEQ multiplex PCR was the method, and the copy in TCRdb shows in-frame clones only, minus some. Seen here are some 140,000 clones, around 85% observed once, and the top ten hold 8.5% to 9.5%. The origin of this receptor is a woman aged 25 to 45 in good health. The sequencing input was blood.

The DNA for the CDR3 is TGTGCCATCAGTGATTCCGGACTAGCGGGAGAAAGAGATACGCAGTATTTT. Amino acid sequence: CAISDSGLAGERDTQYF. The V gene is TRBV10-3, the J gene TRBJ2-3, with TRBD2 matching over 13 bases. From germline, CDR1 is ENHRY and CDR2 SYGVKD. Trimming took 3 bases from V and 5 from J; bases not matched to a gene: 8. CDR3 length: 17 residues.